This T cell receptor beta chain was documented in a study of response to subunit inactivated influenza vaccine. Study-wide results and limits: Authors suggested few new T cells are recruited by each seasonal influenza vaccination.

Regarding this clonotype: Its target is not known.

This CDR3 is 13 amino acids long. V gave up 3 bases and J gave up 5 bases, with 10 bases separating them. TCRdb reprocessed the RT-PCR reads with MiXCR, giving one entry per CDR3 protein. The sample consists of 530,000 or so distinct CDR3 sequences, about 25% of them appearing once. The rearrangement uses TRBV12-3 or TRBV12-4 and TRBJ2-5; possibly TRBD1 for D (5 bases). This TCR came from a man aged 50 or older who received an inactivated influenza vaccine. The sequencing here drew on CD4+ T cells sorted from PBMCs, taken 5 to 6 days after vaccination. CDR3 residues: CASSFDRRETQYF. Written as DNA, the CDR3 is TGTGCCAGCAGTTTCGACAGACGGGAGACCCAGTACTTC.